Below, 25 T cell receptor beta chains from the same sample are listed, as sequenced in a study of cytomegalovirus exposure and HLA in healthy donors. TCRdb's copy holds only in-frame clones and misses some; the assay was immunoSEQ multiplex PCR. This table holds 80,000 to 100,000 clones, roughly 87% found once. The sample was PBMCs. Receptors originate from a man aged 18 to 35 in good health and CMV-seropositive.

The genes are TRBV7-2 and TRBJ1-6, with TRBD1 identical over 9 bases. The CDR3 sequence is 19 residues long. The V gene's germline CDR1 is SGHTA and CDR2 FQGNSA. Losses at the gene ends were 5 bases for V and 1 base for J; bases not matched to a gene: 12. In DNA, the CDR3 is TGTGCCAGCAGCCAACAAACAGGACAGGGGCCTTCCTATAATTCACCCCTCCACTTT. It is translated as CASSQQTGQGPSYNSPLHF.

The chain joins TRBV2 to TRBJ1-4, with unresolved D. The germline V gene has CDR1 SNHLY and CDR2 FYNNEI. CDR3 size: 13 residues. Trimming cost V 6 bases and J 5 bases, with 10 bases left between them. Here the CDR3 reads CASRTGFNEKLFF. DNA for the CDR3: TGTGCCAGCAGGACGGGGTTCAATGAAAAACTGTTTTTT.

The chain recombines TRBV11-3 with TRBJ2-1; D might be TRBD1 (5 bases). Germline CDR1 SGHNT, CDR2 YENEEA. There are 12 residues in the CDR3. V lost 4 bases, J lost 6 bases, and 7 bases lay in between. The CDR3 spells CASSSDSNEQFF. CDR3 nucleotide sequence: TGTGCCAGCAGCTCTGACAGCAATGAGCAGTTCTTC.

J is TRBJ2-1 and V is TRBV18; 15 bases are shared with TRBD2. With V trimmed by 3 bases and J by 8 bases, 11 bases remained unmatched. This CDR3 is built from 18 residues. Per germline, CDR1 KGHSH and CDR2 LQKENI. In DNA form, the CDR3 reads TGTGCCAGCTCACCGCCGGGACTAGCGGGGGGTCGGTCGGATGAGCAGTTCTTC. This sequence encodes CASSPPGLAGGRSDEQFF. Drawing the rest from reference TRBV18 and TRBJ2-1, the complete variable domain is NAGVMQNPRHLVRRRGQEARLRCSPMKGHSHVYWYRQLPEEGLKFMVYLQKENIIDESGMPKERFSAEFPKEGPSILRIQQVVRGDSAAYFCASSPPGLAGGRSDEQFFGPGTRLTVL.

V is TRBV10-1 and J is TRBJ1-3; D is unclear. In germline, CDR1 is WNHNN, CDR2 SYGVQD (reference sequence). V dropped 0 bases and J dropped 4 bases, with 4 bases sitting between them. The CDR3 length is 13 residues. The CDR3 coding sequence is TGCGCCAGCAGTGAGTCTAAAGGAAACACCATATATTTT. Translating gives CASSESKGNTIYF.

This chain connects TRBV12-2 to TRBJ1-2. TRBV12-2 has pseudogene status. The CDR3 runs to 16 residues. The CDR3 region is CASRLALPAVSRGYTF. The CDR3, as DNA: TGTGCAAGTCGCTTAGCCCTCCCCGCGGTTTCGCGAGGCTACACCTTC.

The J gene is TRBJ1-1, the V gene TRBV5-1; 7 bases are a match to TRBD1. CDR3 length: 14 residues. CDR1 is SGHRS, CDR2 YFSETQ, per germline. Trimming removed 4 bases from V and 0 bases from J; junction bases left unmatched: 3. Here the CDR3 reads CASSPGQMNTEAFF. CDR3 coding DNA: TGCGCCAGCAGCCCGGGACAGATGAACACTGAAGCTTTCTTT. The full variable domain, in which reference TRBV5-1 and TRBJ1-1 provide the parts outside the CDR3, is KAGVTQTPRYLIKTRGQQVTLSCSPISGHRSVSWYQQTPGQGLQFLFEYFSETQRNKGNFPGRFSGRQFSNSRSEMNVSTLELGDSALYLCASSPGQMNTEAFFGQGTRLTVV.

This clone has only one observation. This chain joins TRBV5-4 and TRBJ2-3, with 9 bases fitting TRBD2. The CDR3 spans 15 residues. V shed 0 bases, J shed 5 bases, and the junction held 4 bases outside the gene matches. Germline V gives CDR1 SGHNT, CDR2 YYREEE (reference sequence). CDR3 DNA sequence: TGTGCCAGCAGCTTGGGTAGCGGGAGTGGAGATACGCAGTATTTT. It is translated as CASSLGSGSGDTQYF.

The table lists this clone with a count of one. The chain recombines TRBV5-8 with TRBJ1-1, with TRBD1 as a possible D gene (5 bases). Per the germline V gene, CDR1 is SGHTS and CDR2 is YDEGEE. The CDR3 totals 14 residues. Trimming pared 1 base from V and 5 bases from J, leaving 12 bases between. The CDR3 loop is CASSLQQGLTEAFF. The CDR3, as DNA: TGTGCCAGCAGCTTGCAGCAGGGACTAACTGAAGCTTTCTTT.

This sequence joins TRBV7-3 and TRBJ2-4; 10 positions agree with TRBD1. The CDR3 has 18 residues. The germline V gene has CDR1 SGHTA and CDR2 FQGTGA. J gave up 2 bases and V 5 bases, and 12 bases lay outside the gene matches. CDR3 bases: TGTGCCAGCAGCCCTGACAGGGGGCCTCCATGGTCCAAAAACATTCAGTACTTC. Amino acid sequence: CASSPDRGPPWSKNIQYF. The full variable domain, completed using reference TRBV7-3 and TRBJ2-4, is GAGVSQTPSNKVTEKGKYVELRCDPISGHTALYWYRQSLGQGPEFLIYFQGTGAADDSGLPNDRFFAVRPEGSVSTLKIQRTERGDSAVYLCASSPDRGPPWSKNIQYFGAGTRLSVL.

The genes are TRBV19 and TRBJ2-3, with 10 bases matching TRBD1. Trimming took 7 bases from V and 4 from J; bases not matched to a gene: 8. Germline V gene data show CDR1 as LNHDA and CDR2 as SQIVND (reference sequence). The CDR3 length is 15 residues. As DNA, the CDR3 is TGTGCCAGTACCGATTGGGACAGGGGAGCAGATACGCAGTATTTT. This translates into CASTDWDRGADTQYF.

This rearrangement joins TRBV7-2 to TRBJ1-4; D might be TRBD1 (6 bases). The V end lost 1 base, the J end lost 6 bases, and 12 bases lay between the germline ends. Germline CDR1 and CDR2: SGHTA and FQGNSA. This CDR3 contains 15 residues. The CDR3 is CASSLVKGGDEKLFF. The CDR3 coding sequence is TGTGCCAGCAGCTTAGTAAAAGGGGGGGATGAAAAACTGTTTTTT. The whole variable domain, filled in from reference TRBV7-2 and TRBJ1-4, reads GAGVSQSPSNKVTEKGKDVELRCDPISGHTALYWYRQSLGQGLEFLIYFQGNSAPDKSGLPSDRFSAERTGGSVSTLTIQRTQQEDSAVYLCASSLVKGGDEKLFFGSGTQLSVL.

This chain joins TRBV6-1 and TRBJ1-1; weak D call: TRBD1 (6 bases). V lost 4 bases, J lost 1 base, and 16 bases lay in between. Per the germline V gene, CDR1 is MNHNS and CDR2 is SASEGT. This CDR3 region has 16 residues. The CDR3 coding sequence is TGTGCCAGCAGTGTTGAGGACAGCTGGACGAACACTGAAGCTTTCTTT. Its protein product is CASSVEDSWTNTEAFF.

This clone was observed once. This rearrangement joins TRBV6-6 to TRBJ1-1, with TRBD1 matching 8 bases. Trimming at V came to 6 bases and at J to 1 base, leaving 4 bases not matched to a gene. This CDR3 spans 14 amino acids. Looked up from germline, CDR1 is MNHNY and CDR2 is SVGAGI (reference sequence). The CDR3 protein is CASSPQGANTEAFF. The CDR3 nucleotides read TGTGCCAGCAGCCCCCAGGGGGCGAACACTGAAGCTTTCTTT.

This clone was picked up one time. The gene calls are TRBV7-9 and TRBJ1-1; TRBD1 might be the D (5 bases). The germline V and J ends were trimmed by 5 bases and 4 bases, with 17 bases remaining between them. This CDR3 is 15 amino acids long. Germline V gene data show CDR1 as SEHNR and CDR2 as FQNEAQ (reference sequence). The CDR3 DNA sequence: TGTGCCAGCAGCCCCAAAGGGCAGGGCCTCACTGAAGCTTTCTTT. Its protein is CASSPKGQGLTEAFF. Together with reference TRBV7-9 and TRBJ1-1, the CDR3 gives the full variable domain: DTGVSQNPRHKITKRGQNVTFRCDPISEHNRLYWYRQTLGQGPEFLTYFQNEAQLEKSRLLSDRFSAERPKGSFSTLEIQRTEQGDSAMYLCASSPKGQGLTEAFFGQGTRLTVV.

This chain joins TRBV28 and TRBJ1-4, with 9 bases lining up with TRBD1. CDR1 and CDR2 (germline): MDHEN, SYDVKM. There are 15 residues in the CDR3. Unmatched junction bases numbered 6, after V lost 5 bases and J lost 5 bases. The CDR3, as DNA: TGTGCCAGCAGTCCCCCCGGGACAGGGAATGAAAAACTGTTTTTT. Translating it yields CASSPPGTGNEKLFF. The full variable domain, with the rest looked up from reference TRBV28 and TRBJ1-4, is DVKVTQSSRYLVKRTGEKVFLECVQDMDHENMFWYRQDPGLGLRLIYFSYDVKMKEKGDIPEGYSVSREKKERFSLILESASTNQTSMYLCASSPPGTGNEKLFFGSGTQLSVL.

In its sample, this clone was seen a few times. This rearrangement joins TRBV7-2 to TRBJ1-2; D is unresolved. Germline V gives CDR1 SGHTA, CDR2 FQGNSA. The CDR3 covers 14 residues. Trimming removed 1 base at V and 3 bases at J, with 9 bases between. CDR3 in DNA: TGTGCCAGCAGCTTAGGTGGCACCTACTATGGCTACACCTTC. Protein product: CASSLGGTYYGYTF.

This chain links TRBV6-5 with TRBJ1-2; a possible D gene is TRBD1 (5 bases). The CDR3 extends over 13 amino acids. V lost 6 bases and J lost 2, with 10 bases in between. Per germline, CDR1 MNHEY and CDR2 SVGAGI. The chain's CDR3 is CASRLTVNYGYTF. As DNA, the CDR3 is TGTGCCAGCAGATTGACAGTGAACTATGGCTACACCTTC.

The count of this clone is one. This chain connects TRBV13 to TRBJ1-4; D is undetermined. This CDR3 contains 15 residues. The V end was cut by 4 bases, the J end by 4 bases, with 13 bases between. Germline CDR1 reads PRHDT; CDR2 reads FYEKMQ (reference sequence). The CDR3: CASSSRRGNNEKLFF. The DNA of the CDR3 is TGTGCCAGCAGCTCTAGACGGGGAAATAATGAAAAACTGTTTTTT. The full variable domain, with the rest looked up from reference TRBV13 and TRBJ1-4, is AAGVIQSPRHLIKEKRETATLKCYPIPRHDTVYWYQQGPGQDPQFLISFYEKMQSDKGSIPDRFSAQQFSDYHSELNMSSLELGDSALYFCASSSRRGNNEKLFFGSGTQLSVL.

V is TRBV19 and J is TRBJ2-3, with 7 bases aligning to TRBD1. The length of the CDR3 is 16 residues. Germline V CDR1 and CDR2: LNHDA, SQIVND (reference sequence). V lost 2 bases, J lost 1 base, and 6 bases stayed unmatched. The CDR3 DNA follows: TGTGCCAGTAGTATACTCCGGGACAGAGGCACAGATACGCAGTATTTT. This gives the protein CASSILRDRGTDTQYF.

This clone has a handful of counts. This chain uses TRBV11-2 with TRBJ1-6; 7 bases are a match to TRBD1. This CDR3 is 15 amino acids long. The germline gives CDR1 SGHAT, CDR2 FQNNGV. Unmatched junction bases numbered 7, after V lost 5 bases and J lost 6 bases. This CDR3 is CASSDGTAINSPLHF. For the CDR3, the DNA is TGTGCCAGCAGCGACGGGACAGCGATTAATTCACCCCTCCACTTT. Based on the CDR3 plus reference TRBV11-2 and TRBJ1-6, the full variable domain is EAGVAQSPRYKIIEKRQSVAFWCNPISGHATLYWYQQILGQGPKLLIQFQNNGVVDDSQLPKDRFSAERLKGVDSTLKIQPAKLEDSAVYLCASSDGTAINSPLHFGNGTRLTVT.

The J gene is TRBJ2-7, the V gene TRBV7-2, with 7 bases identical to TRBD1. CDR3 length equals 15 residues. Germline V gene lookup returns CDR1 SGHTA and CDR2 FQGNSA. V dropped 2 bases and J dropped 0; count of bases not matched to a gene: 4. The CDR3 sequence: CASSLKGASSYEQYF. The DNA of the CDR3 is TGTGCCAGCAGCTTAAAGGGGGCCAGCTCCTACGAGCAGTACTTC.

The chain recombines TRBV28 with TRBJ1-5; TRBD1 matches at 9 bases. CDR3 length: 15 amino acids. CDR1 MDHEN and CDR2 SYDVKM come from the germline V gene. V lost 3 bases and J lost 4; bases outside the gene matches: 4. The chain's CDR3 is CASSFGGTGNQPQHF. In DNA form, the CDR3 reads TGTGCCAGCAGTTTCGGCGGGACAGGGAATCAGCCCCAGCATTTT.

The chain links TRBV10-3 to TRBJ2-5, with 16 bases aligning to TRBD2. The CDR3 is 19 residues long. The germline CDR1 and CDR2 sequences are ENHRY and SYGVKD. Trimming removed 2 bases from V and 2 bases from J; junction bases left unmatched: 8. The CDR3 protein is CAISEDTGTSGGEQETQYF. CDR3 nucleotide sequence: TGTGCCATCAGTGAGGATACCGGGACTAGCGGGGGGGAACAAGAGACCCAGTACTTC.

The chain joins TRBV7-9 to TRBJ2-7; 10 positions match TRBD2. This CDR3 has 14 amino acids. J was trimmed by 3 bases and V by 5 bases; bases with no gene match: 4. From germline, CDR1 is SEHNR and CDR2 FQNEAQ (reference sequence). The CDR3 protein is CASSTGTSVYEQYF. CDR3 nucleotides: TGTGCCAGCAGCACCGGGACTAGCGTCTACGAGCAGTACTTC.